A selection of T cell receptor beta chains follows, all from one sample in a study of blood T cell repertoires in COVID-19. Assay used: immunoSEQ multiplex PCR; TCRdb lists only in-frame clones, some missing. The table records hundreds of thousands of clones, less than 90% of them present only once. The sample consisted of PBMCs or T cells enriched from blood (not recorded which). Source of these receptors: a woman in her forties who had recovered from COVID-19. Each CDR3 is given with its conserved first and last residue. A D gene is named only where the DNA matches it firmly. Not all rows give a size; the values are once, few, many and, for expanded clones, a class.

size	D	V	J	DNA	CDR3
-	-	TRBV27	TRBJ2-4	TGTGCCAGCAGTCCTGGGGGCTTAGGGAACATTCAGTACTTC	CASSPGGLGNIQYF
-	-	TRBV3-1/TRBV3-2	TRBJ1-4	TGTGCCAGCAGCCAAGCAAGGGGCCAGACTAATGAAAAACTGTTTTTT	CASSQARGQTNEKLFF
-	-	TRBV30	TRBJ2-4	TGTGCCTGCCGCGGGACTTTAGCCAAAAACATTCAGTACTTC	CACRGTLAKNIQYF
-	-	TRBV7-9	TRBJ1-1	TGTGCCAGCAGCCAAGACAGGGAAGCTTTCTTT	CASSQDREAFF
-	TRBD1	TRBV5-4	TRBJ1-3	TGTGCCAGCAGCCCGTGGACAGGGCGAAACGCGGGAAACACCATATATTTT	CASSPWTGRNAGNTIYF
-	-	TRBV24-1	TRBJ1-2	TGTGCCACCAGTGATCCTAAGCGTCGCTATGGCTACACCTTC	CATSDPKRRYGYTF
-	TRBD2	TRBV10-1	TRBJ2-2	TGCGCCAGCAGTAAAGGACTAGCGGGAGGGCCGACCGGGGAGCTGTTTTTT	CASSKGLAGGPTGELFF
-	TRBD2	TRBV27	TRBJ2-1	TGTGCCAGCAGTCCCCTGACTAGCGGGAGCGGTGAGCAGTTCTTC	CASSPLTSGSGEQFF
-	-	TRBV18	TRBJ1-1	TGTGCCAGCTCACCCACAGTCATGAACACTGAAGCTTTCTTT	CASSPTVMNTEAFF
-	TRBD1	TRBV7-6	TRBJ2-2	TGTGCCAGCAGCCCGCGGACAGGAAAAAACACCGGGGAGCTGTTTTTT	CASSPRTGKNTGELFF
-	-	TRBV2	TRBJ2-2	TGTGCCAGCAGTGAAGAATCAACAGCTAACACCGGGGAGCTGTTTTTT	CASSEESTANTGELFF
-	TRBD1	TRBV19	TRBJ1-5	TGTGCCAGTAGGATGGGACAGACCGACAGTCAGCCCCAGCATTTT	CASRMGQTDSQPQHF
-	TRBD1	TRBV19	TRBJ2-3	TGTGCCAGTAGTCCCACCGGGACAGGGGTAGAAACGCAGTATTTT	CASSPTGTGVETQYF
-	TRBD1	TRBV18	TRBJ1-2	TGTGCCAGCTCACCCGGACAGGGGAATGACTATGGCTACACCTTC	CASSPGQGNDYGYTF
once	TRBD1	TRBV11-2	TRBJ1-2	TGTGCCAGCAGTTTTCTCCGGGACAGTATTTATGGCTACACCTTC	CASSFLRDSIYGYTF
-	-	TRBV29-1	TRBJ1-2	TGCAGCGTTGGGGGGGGTGACTATGGCTACACCTTC	CSVGGGDYGYTF
many	-	TRBV3-1/TRBV3-2	TRBJ1-1	TGTGCCAGCAGCCCACGAAGGGGGAGTTACACTGAAGCTTTCTTT	CASSPRRGSYTEAFF
-	TRBD1	TRBV19	TRBJ2-3	TGTGCCAGTAGTACCCGCCGGACAGGGGGCGGCCCTGGTAGAGATACGCAGTATTTT	CASSTRRTGGGPGRDTQYF
-	-	TRBV10-3	TRBJ2-1	TGTGCCATCAGTGAGTCACTAGTCCGTGTCAATGAGCAGTTCTTC	CAISESLVRVNEQFF
-	TRBD2	TRBV5-1	TRBJ2-3	TGCGCCAGCACCGGACTAGCGGGAGTCGGCACAGATACGCAGTATTTT	CASTGLAGVGTDTQYF
-	-	TRBV18	TRBJ2-2	TGTGCCAGCTCACCGTACGAGGGGGAGCTGTTTTTT	CASSPYEGELFF
few	TRBD2	TRBV13	TRBJ2-1	TGTGCCAGCAGCCCCCTAGCGGGATCCAATGAGCAGTTCTTC	CASSPLAGSNEQFF
-	-	TRBV5-6	TRBJ2-2	TGTGCCAGCAGATATTCAGGGTACACCGGGGAGCTGTTTTTT	CASRYSGYTGELFF
-	-	TRBV3-1/TRBV3-2	TRBJ2-2	TGTGCCAGCAGCCAATCTAACACCGGGGAGCTGTTTTTT	CASSQSNTGELFF
-	TRBD2	TRBV4-1	TRBJ2-1	TGCGCCAGCAGCCAAGAGTCTAGCGGGGGTTCCTACAATGAGCAGTTCTTC	CASSQESSGGSYNEQFF
-	TRBD2	TRBV5-4	TRBJ2-5	TGTGCCAGCAGCTTGGGGCTAGCGGGACAAGAGACCCAGTACTTC	CASSLGLAGQETQYF
-	TRBD1	TRBV15	TRBJ2-5	TGTGCCACCAGCGGCCTGACAGGGGGCGAAGAGACCCAGTACTTC	CATSGLTGGEETQYF
-	-	TRBV7-9	TRBJ2-7	TGTGCCAGCAGCAACAGGGACGAGCAGTACTTC	CASSNRDEQYF
once	TRBD1	TRBV6-6	TRBJ2-7	TGTGCCAGCAGTACGCAGGGGGCGGACGAGCAGTACTTC	CASSTQGADEQYF
-	-	TRBV6-5	TRBJ2-3	TGTGCCAGCAGTTACCGGGACACAGATACGCAGTATTTT	CASSYRDTDTQYF
once	TRBD2	TRBV5-1	TRBJ2-3	TGCGCCAGCAGCAAAAATCTAGCGGGAGGGCCAGTCACCCGAACAGATACGCAGTATTTT	CASSKNLAGGPVTRTDTQYF
-	-	TRBV3-1/TRBV3-2	TRBJ1-6	TGTGCCAGCAGCATGGGACTGGGATCTAATTCACCCCTCCACTTT	CASSMGLGSNSPLHF
-	TRBD1	TRBV10-1	TRBJ2-1	TGCGCCAGCAGCAACCCCGGGACAGGGTCTAATGAGCAGTTCTTC	CASSNPGTGSNEQFF
-	-	TRBV6-5	TRBJ1-1	TGTGCCAGCAGTTACTCCGGGGGTATGAACACTGAAGCTTTCTTT	CASSYSGGMNTEAFF
-	-	TRBV14	TRBJ1-2	TGTGCCAGCAGCCAGGGGCTGGTCTATGGCTACACCTTC	CASSQGLVYGYTF
-	TRBD2	TRBV28	TRBJ2-4	TGTGCCAGCAGCCACCGGACTAGCGGGATAGCCAAAAACATTCAGTACTTC	CASSHRTSGIAKNIQYF
-	TRBD2	TRBV5-4	TRBJ2-2	TGTGCCAGCAGCCCCGGACAAGGGGCCAGGGACTACCCCACCGGGGAGCTGTTTTTT	CASSPGQGARDYPTGELFF
-	-	TRBV21-1	TRBJ2-1	TGTGCCAGCAGCCTCCTCAATGAGCAGTTCTTC	CASSLLNEQFF
-	-	TRBV3-1/TRBV3-2	TRBJ2-5	TGTGCCAGCAGCCGCCCGGGACTCGGGTCAACCCAGTACTTC	CASSRPGLGSTQYF
-	-	TRBV5-1	TRBJ1-2	TGCGCCAGCAGCGTGGTGCATTCCAGGGGAGGCTACACCTTC	CASSVVHSRGGYTF
few	-	TRBV28	TRBJ2-1	TGTGCCAGCAGTTTTCCTGGCAGGAACAGCAATGAGCAGTTCTTC	CASSFPGRNSNEQFF
-	-	TRBV7-2	TRBJ1-1	TGTGCCAGCAGCTTCGATTTCGCGGGGAAAGCTTTCTTT	CASSFDFAGKAFF
-	-	TRBV9	TRBJ2-1	TGTGCCAGCCGCGAGCCGGGTTCCAATGAGCAGTTCTTC	CASREPGSNEQFF
-	TRBD1	TRBV19	TRBJ1-1	TGTGCCAGTAGTACAACTCATCAGGGGGCCACTGAAGCTTTCTTT	CASSTTHQGATEAFF
few	TRBD2	TRBV19	TRBJ2-7	TGTGCCAGTAGTATCTTGCGGGAGCTCTACGAGCAGTACTTC	CASSILRELYEQYF